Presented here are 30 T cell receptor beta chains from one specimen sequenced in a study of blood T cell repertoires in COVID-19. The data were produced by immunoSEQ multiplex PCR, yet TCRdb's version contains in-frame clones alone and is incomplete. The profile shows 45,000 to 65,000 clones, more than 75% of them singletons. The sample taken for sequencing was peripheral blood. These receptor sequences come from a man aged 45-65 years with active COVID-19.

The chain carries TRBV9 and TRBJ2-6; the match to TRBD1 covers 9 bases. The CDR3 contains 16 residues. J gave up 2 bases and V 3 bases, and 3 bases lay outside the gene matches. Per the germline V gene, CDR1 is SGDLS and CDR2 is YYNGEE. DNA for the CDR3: TGTGCCAGCAGCGCCGGGACAGGGACTGGGGCCAACGTCCTGACTTTC. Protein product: CASSAGTGTGANVLTF.

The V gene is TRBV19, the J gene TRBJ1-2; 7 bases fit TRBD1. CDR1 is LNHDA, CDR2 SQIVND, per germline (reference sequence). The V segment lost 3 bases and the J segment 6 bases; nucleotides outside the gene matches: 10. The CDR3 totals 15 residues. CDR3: CASSIIGGRGDGYTF. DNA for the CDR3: TGTGCCAGTAGTATCATAGGTGGCAGGGGGGATGGCTACACCTTC.

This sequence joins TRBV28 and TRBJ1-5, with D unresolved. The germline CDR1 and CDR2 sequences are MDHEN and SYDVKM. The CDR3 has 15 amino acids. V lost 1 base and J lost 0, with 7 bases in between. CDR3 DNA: TGTGCCAGCAGTTTATTAGCAGATAGCAATCAGCCCCAGCATTTT. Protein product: CASSLLADSNQPQHF.

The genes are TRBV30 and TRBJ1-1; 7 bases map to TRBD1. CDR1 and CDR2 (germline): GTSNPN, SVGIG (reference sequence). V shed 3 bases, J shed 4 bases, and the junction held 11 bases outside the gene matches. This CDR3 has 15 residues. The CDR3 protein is CAWRGMERQGTEAFF. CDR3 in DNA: TGTGCCTGGAGGGGGATGGAGCGACAGGGCACTGAAGCTTTCTTT.

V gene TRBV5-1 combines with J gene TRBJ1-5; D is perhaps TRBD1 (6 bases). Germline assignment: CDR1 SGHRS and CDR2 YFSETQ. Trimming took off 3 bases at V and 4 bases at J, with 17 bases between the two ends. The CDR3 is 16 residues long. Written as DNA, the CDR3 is TGCGCCAGCAGCTGGGGCGGAGAGGGGGTAAATCAGCCCCAGCATTTT. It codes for CASSWGGEGVNQPQHF. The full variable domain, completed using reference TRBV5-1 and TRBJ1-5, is KAGVTQTPRYLIKTRGQQVTLSCSPISGHRSVSWYQQTPGQGLQFLFEYFSETQRNKGNFPGRFSGRQFSNSRSEMNVSTLELGDSALYLCASSWGGEGVNQPQHFGDGTRLSIL.

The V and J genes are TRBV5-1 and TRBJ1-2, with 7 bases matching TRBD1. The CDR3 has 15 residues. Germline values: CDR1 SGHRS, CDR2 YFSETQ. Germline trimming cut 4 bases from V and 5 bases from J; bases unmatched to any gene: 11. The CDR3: CASSTRGQSPYGYTF. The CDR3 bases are TGCGCCAGCAGCACCCGGGGACAGAGCCCGTATGGCTACACCTTC.

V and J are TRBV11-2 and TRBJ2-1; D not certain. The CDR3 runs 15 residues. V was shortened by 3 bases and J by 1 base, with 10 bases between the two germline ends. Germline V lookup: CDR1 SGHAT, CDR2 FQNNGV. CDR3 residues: CASSFRASSYNEQFF. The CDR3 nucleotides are TGTGCCAGCAGCTTCCGAGCGAGTTCCTACAATGAGCAGTTCTTC. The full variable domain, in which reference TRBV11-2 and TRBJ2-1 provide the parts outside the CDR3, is EAGVAQSPRYKIIEKRQSVAFWCNPISGHATLYWYQQILGQGPKLLIQFQNNGVVDDSQLPKDRFSAERLKGVDSTLKIQPAKLEDSAVYLCASSFRASSYNEQFFGPGTRLTVL.

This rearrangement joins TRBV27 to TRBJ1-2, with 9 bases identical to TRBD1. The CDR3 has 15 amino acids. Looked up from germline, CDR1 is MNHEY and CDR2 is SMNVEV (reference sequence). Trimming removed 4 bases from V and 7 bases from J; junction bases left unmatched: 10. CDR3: CASSWSGTGRSGYTF. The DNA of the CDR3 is TGTGCCAGCAGTTGGTCCGGGACAGGGCGGTCTGGCTACACCTTC.

CDR3 nucleotides: TGCAGCGGCCACGGGACAGGGACAGATACGCAGTATTTT. Translated: CSGHGTGTDTQYF. The chain uses TRBV29-1 and TRBJ2-3, with 9 bases fitting TRBD1. Germline CDR1 reads SQVTM; CDR2 reads ANQGSEA. V lost 7 bases and J lost 3; bases outside the gene matches: 5. The CDR3 has 13 residues.

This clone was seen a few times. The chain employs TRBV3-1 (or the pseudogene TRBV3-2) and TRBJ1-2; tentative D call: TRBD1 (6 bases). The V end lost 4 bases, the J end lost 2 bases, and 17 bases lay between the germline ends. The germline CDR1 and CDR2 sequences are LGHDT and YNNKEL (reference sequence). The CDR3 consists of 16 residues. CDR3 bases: TGTGCCAGCAGCCCCAACGGGAGGGGGAAGAACTATGGCTACACCTTC. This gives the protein CASSPNGRGKNYGYTF.

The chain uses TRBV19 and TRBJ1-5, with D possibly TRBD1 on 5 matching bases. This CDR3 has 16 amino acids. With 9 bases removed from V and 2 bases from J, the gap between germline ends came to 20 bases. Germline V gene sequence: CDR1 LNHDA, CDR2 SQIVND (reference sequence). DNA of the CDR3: TGTGCCAGCGACTCCATCAGGGTAGGAGGCAATCAGCCCCAGCATTTT. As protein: CASDSIRVGGNQPQHF.

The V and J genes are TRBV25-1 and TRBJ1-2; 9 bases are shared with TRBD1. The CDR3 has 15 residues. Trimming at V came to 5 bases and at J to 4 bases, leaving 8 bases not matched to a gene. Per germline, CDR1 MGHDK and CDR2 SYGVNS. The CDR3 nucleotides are TGTGCCAGCAGTTTAGGACAGGGGCTTAGCTATGGCTACACCTTC. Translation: CASSLGQGLSYGYTF.

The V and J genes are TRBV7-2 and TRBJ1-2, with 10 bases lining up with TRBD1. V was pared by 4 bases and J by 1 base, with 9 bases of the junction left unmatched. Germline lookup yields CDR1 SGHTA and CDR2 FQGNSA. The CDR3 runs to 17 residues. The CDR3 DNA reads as TGTGCCAGCAGCTACGGGGGACAGGGGTTTTTTAACTATGGCTACACCTTC. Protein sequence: CASSYGGQGFFNYGYTF.

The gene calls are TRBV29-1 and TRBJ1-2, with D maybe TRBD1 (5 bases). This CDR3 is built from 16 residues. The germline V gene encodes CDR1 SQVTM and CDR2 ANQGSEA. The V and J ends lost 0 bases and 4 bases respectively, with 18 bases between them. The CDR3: CSVEDLQDSGAYGYTF. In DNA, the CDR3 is TGCAGCGTTGAAGATCTGCAAGACAGTGGGGCCTATGGCTACACCTTC.

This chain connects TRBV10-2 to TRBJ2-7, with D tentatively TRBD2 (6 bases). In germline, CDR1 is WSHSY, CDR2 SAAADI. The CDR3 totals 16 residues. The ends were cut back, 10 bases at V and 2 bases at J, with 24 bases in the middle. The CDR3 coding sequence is TGCGCCAAAAAGGAGGCGCAGCGGGCTAGCCCCTACGAGCAGTACTTC. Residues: CAKKEAQRASPYEQYF.

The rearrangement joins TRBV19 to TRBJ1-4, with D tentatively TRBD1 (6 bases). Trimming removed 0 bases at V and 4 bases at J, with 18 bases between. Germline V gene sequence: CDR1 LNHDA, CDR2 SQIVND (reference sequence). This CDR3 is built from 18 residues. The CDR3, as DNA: TGTGCCAGTAGTATAGATTCTTACCCGGGACAACGTAATGAAAAACTGTTTTTT. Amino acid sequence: CASSIDSYPGQRNEKLFF.

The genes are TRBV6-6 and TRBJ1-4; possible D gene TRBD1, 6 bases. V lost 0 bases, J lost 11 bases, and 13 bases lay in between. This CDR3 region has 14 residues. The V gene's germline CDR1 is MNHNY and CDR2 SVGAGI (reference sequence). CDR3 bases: TGTGCCAGCAGTTACTCTCCTGAGGGGGGGAAACTGTTTTTT. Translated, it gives CASSYSPEGGKLFF.

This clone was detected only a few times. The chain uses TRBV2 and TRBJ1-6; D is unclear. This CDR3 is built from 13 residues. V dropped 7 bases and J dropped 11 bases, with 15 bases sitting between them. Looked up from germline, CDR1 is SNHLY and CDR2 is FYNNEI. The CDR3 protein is CASKPGRETPLHF. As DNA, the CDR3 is TGTGCCAGCAAGCCAGGACGGGAGACACCCCTCCACTTT. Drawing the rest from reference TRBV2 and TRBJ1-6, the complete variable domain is EPEVTQTPSHQVTQMGQEVILRCVPISNHLYFYWYRQILGQKVEFLVSFYNNEISEKSEIFDDQFSVERPDGSNFTLKIRSTKLEDSAMYFCASKPGRETPLHFGNGTRLTVT.

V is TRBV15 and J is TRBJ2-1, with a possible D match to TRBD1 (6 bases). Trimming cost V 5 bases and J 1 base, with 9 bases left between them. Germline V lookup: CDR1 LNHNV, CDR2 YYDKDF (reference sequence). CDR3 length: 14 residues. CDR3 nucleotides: TGTGCCACCAGCCCACAGGGTTCCTACAATGAGCAGTTCTTC. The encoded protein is CATSPQGSYNEQFF. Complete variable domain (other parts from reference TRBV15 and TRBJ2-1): DAMVIQNPRYQVTQFGKPVTLSCSQTLNHNVMYWYQQKSSQAPKLLFHYYDKDFNNEADTPDNFQSRRPNTSFCFLDIRSPGLGDTAMYLCATSPQGSYNEQFFGPGTRLTVL.

The CDR3 region has the DNA TGTGCCAGCAGCCCGATAGTTGGTGCAATCACTGAAGCTTTCTTT. Residues: CASSPIVGAITEAFF. The chain joins TRBV14 to TRBJ1-1; D unclear. The CDR3 extends over 15 amino acids. V lost 4 bases and J lost 4, with 16 bases in between. The V gene's germline CDR1 is SGHDN and CDR2 FVKESK.

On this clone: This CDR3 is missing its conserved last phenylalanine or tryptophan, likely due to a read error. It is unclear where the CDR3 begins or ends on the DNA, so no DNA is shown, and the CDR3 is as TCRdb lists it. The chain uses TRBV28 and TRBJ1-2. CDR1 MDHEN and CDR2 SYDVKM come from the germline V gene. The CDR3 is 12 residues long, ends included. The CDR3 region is CASSLIEAVPVL.

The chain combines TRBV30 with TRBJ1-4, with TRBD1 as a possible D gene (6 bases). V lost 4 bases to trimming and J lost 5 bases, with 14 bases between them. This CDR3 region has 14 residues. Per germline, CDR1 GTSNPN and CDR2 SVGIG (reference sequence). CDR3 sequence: CAWIGGAKNEKLFF. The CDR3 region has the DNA TGTGCCTGGATAGGGGGGGCGAAAAATGAAAAACTGTTTTTT. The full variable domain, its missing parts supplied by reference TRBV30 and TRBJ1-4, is SQTIHQWPATLVQPVGSPLSLECTVEGTSNPNLYWYRQAAGRGLQLLFYSVGIGQISSEVPQNLSASRPQDRQFILSSKKLLLSDSGFYLCAWIGGAKNEKLFFGSGTQLSVL.

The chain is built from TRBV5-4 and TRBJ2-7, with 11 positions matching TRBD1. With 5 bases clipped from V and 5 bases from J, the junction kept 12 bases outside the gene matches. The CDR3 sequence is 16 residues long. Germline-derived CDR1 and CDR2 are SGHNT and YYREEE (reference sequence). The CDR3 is CASSPGTGGNSHEQYF. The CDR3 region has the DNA TGTGCCAGCAGTCCCGGGACAGGGGGAAATTCCCACGAGCAGTACTTC.

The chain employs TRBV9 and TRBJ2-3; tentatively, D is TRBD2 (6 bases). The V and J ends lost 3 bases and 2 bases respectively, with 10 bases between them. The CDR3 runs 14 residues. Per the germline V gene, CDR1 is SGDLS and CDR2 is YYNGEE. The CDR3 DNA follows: TGTGCCAGCAGCGCCGGGGACTTCACAGATACGCAGTATTTT. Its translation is CASSAGDFTDTQYF.

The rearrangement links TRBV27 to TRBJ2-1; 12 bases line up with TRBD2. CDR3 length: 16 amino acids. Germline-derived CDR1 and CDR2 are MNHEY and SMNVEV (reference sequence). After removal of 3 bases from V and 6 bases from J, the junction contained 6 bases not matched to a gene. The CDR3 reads CASSFLTSGRFNEQFF. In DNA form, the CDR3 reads TGTGCCAGCAGTTTCTTGACTAGCGGGAGATTCAATGAGCAGTTCTTC.

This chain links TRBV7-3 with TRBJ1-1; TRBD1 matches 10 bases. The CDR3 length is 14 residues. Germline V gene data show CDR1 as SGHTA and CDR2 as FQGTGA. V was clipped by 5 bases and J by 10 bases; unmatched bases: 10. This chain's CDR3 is CASSRTGGADGAFF. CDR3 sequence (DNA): TGTGCCAGCAGCCGGACAGGGGGTGCGGATGGAGCTTTCTTT.

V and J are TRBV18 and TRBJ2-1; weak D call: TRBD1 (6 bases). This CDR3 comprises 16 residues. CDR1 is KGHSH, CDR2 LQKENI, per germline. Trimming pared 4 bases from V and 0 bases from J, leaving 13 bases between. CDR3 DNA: TGTGCCAGCTCACAGCAGGGGTCAGGCTCCTACAATGAGCAGTTCTTC. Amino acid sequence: CASSQQGSGSYNEQFF.

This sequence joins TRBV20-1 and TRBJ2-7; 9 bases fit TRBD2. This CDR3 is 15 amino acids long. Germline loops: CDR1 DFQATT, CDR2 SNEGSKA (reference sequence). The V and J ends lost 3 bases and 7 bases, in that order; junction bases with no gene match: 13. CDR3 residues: CSASPAAGGDWEQYF. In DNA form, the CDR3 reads TGCAGTGCTAGTCCCGCCGCGGGGGGGGACTGGGAGCAGTACTTC.

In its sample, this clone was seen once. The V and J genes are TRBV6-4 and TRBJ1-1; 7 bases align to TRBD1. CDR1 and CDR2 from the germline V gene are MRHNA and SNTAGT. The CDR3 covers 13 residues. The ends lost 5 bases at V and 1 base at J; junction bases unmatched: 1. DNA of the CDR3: TGTGCCAGCAGTAGGACAGGGAACACTGAAGCTTTCTTT. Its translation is CASSRTGNTEAFF.

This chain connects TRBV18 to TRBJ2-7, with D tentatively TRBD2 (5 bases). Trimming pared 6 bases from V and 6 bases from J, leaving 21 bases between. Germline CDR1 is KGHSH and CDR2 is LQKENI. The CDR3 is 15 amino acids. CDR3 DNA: TGTGCCAGCTCTTCCAGTGGGAATGGAGGAGGCGAGCAGTACTTC. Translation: CASSSSGNGGGEQYF.